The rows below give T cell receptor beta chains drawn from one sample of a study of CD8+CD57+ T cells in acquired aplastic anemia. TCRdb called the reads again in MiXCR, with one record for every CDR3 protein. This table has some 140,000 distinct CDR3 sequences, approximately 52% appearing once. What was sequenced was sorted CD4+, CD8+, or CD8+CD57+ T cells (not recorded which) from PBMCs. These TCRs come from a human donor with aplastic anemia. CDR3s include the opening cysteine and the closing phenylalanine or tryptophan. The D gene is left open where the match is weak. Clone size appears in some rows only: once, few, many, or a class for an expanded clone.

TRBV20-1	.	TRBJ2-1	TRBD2	TGCAGTGCTCTAATAATGGCGGGAGGGTCATACAATGAGCAGTTCTTC	CSALIMAGGSYNEQFF
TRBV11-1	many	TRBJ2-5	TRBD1	TGTGCCAGCAGCTCGGTCCAGGCAGGGGGACAGGTCCAAGAGACCCAGTACTTC	CASSSVQAGGQVQETQYF
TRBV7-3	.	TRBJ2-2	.	TGTGCCAGCAGCCAAAGCGGCACCGGGGAGCTGTTTTTT	CASSQSGTGELFF
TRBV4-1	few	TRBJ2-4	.	TGCGCCAGCAGCCAAGACGGGGAGGGGGACATTCAGTACTTC	CASSQDGEGDIQYF
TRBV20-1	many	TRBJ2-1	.	TGCAGTGCTAGACTTAGGCTATTTGGGGGCTACAATGAGCAGTTCTTC	CSARLRLFGGYNEQFF
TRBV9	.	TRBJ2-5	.	TGTGCCAGCAGCGTTAGACAGGCCCACCAAGAGACCCAGTACTTC	CASSVRQAHQETQYF
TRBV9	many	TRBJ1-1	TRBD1	TGTGCCAGCAGCGCCTGGGACAGGGGCTCCGGGGGGACTGAAGCTTTCTTT	CASSAWDRGSGGTEAFF
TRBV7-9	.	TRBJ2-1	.	TGTGCCAGCAGACTTCAGGGAAATGAGCAGTTCTTC	CASRLQGNEQFF
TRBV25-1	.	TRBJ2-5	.	TGTGCCAGCAGTGGGCTACAGGTAGAGACCCAGTACTTC	CASSGLQVETQYF
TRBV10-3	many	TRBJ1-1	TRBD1	TGTGCCATCAGTGACCCGGACAGGGCCAAAAAGAACACTGAAGCTTTCTTT	CAISDPDRAKKNTEAFF
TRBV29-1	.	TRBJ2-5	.	TGCAGCGTTGAAGATCGGCTACGGAGAGAGACCCAGTACTTC	CSVEDRLRRETQYF
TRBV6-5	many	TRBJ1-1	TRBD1	TGTGCCAGCAGCCCGGACAGGGCCACTGAAGCTTTCTTT	CASSPDRATEAFF
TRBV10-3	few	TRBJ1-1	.	TGTGCCGGTGAGCCGTTTAGGACCATGAATACTGAAGCTTTCTTT	CAGEPFRTMNTEAFF
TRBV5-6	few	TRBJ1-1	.	TGTGCCAGCAGCTTGCCGGGCCTTTCGGAAACTGAAGCTTTCTTT	CASSLPGLSETEAFF
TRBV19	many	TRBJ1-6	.	TGTGCCAGTAGTCCCCAGGGGAATTCACCCCTCCACTTT	CASSPQGNSPLHF
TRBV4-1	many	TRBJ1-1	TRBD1	TGCGCCAGCAGCCTCCGACAGGGTAGAACTGAAGCTTTCTTT	CASSLRQGRTEAFF
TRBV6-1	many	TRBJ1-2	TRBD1	TGTGCCAGCAGAACACAGGGGGTAGAGTATGGCTACACCTTC	CASRTQGVEYGYTF
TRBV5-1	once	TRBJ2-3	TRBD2	TGCGCCAGCAAACAGACTAGCGGCAACACAGATACGCAGTATTTT	CASKQTSGNTDTQYF
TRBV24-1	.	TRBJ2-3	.	TGTGCCACCAGCTCCCGGGACACAGATACGCAGTATTTT	CATSSRDTDTQYF
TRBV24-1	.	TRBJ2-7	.	TGTGCCACCAGTGAGATCAGGGACCACGAGCAGTACTTC	CATSEIRDHEQYF
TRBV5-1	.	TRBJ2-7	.	TGCGCCAGCAGAATGGGGTCTGGGTCCTACGAGCAGTACTTC	CASRMGSGSYEQYF
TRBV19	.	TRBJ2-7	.	TGTGCCAGTAGTATCAGGCCGGGGTGGGAGCAGTACTTC	CASSIRPGWEQYF
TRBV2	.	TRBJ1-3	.	TGTGCCAGCAGCCAGACAGCCTCTGGAAACACCATATATTTT	CASSQTASGNTIYF
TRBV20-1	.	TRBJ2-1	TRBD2	TGCAGTGCTAGAGAGACTAGCGGGAACAATGAGCAGTTCTTC	CSARETSGNNEQFF
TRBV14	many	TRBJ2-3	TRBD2	TGTGCCAGCAGCCAAGGACTAGCGGGGGGGCTTAGCACAGATACGCAGTATTTT	CASSQGLAGGLSTDTQYF
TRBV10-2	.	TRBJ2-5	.	TGCGCCAGCACTGAGGGCGTCCAAGAGACCCAGTACTTC	CASTEGVQETQYF
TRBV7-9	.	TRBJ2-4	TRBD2	TGTGCCAGCAGGGACCTAGCGGAAAACATTCAGTACTTC	CASRDLAENIQYF
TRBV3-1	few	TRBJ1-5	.	TGTGCCAGCACCCCGGGACACCGAAGGGGGTATAGCAATCAGCCCCAGCATTTT	CASTPGHRRGYSNQPQHF